The TCR beta chain under discussion was sequenced for a study of blood T cell repertoires in COVID-19. Study-wide context: Samples came from the United States, Italy and Spain, spanning acute and convalescent COVID-19.

The trim removed 5 bases at V and 4 bases at J, leaving 6 bases unmatched. The CDR3 is made up of 16 amino acids. CDR1 and CDR2 (germline): MRHNA, SNTAGT. Assay used: immunoSEQ multiplex PCR; TCRdb lists only in-frame clones, some missing. Of a few hundred thousand clones detected, over 80% appear once; the ten largest clones hold 1.9%. The sample taken for sequencing was peripheral blood. The clonotype was recovered from a man younger than 40 who had recovered from COVID-19. The chain is built from TRBV6-4 and TRBJ2-2, with 11 bases matching TRBD1. The CDR3 region has the DNA TGTGCCAGCAGTCTCACCGGGACAGGGGGCACCGGGGAGCTGTTTTTT. It yields the protein CASSLTGTGGTGELFF.